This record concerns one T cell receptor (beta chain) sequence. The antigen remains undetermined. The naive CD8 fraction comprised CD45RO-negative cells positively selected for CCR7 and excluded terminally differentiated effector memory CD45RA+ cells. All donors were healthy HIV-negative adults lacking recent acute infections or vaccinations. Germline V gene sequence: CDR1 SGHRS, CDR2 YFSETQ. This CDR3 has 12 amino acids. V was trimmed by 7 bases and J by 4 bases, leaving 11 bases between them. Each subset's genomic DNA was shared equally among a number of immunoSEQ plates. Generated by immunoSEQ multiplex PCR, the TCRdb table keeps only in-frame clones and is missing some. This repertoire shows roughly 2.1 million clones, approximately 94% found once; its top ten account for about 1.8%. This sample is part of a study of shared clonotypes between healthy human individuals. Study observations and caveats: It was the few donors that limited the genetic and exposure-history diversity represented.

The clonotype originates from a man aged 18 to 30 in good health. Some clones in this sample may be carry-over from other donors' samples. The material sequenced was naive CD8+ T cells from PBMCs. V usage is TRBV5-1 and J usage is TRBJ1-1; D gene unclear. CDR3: CASAGSGTEAFF. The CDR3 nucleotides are TGCGCCAGCGCCGGTTCAGGCACTGAAGCTTTCTTT. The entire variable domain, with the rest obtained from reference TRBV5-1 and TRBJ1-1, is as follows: KAGVTQTPRYLIKTRGQQVTLSCSPISGHRSVSWYQQTPGQGLQFLFEYFSETQRNKGNFPGRFSGRQFSNSRSEMNVSTLELGDSALYLCASAGSGTEAFFGQGTRLTVV.